These 4 T cell receptor beta chains were sequenced from one sample in a study of metastatic and nonmetastatic thyroid tumors. No patient received treatment before thyroid surgery. Through MiXCR, TCRdb re-clonotyped the PCR reads. The table lists approximately 20,000 clones, roughly 12% of them singletons, with around a quarter in the top ten. The sample comprised blood. The receptors derive from a female donor with papillary thyroid cancer or a benign thyroid nodule (not recorded which). Some clones in this sample may be carry-over from other donors' samples.

The rearrangement uses TRBV7-3 and TRBJ2-5; D possibly corresponds to TRBD2 (5 bases). The V and J ends lost 6 bases and 5 bases respectively, with 16 bases between them. This CDR3 region has 14 residues. The germline CDR1 and CDR2 sequences are SGHTA and FQGTGA. Written as DNA, the CDR3 is TGTGCCAGCAGGCCGTCGGCCGGCGGGGAGACCCAGTACTTC. This encodes CASRPSAGGETQYF.

The chain employs TRBV25-1 and TRBJ2-3; 7 bases fit TRBD1. The CDR3 loop spans 12 amino acids. In germline, CDR1 is MGHDK, CDR2 SYGVNS. V trimming: 6 bases; J trimming: 7 bases; junction bases outside the gene matches: 4. The CDR3 region is CASRGRGNTQYF. DNA of the CDR3: TGTGCCAGCAGAGGCAGGGGGAATACGCAGTATTTT. The full variable domain, rest sourced from reference TRBV25-1 and TRBJ2-3, is EADIYQTPRYLVIGTGKKITLECSQTMGHDKMYWYQQDPGMELHLIHYSYGVNSTEKGDLSSESTVSRIRTEHFPLTLESARPSHTSQYLCASRGRGNTQYFGPGTRLTVL.

This clone was counted ten times or more. The J gene is TRBJ1-2, the V gene TRBV10-3; D might be TRBD1 (5 bases). CDR3 length: 14 residues. Germline V gives CDR1 ENHRY, CDR2 SYGVKD. The ends were cut back, 0 bases at V and 7 bases at J, with 12 bases in the middle. CDR3 loop: CAISESGTKVGYTF. CDR3 coding DNA: TGTGCCATCAGTGAGTCGGGGACGAAGGTTGGCTACACCTTC.

This clone was counted between two and nine times. This rearrangement joins TRBV6-2 or TRBV6-3 to TRBJ1-2, with D possibly being TRBD1 (5 bases). The CDR3 sequence is 11 residues long. The ends were cut back, 4 bases at V and 7 bases at J, with 7 bases in the middle. Germline V gene lookup returns CDR1 MNHEY and CDR2 SVGEGT. The chain's CDR3 is CASSWGGGYTF. The CDR3 coding sequence is TGTGCCAGCAGTTGGGGGGGTGGCTACACCTTC.